The entry that follows covers one T cell receptor (beta chain) sequence. The antigen remains undetermined. This record belongs to a study of identical twins. Per the germline V gene, CDR1 is DFQATT and CDR2 is SNEGSKA (reference sequence). The CDR3 totals 11 residues. V was shortened by 4 bases and J by 7 bases, with 10 bases between the two germline ends. Study-wide findings and caveats: Models underestimated how often monozygotic twins shared out-of-frame TCR alpha.

TCRdb reprocessed the 5' RACE reads via MiXCR and lists one record per CDR3 protein. The table shows approximately 500,000 distinct CDR3 sequences, with 20% to 30% occurring only once. These data are also associated with another study on T cells expressing NK-cell markers.

Sequenced material: CD4+ T cells sorted from blood. The origin of this receptor is a young woman in good health. V gene TRBV20-1 combines with J gene TRBJ1-1; D not resolved. CDR3 nucleotides: TGCAGTGCTACCCCGACCGTTGAAGCTTTCTTT. It translates to CSATPTVEAFF.